The present TCR beta chain was sequenced within a study of response to subunit inactivated influenza vaccine (dated by TCRdb to 2016 to 2019). In the study overall: To follow how T cells responded to a trivalent subunit inactivated influenza vaccine, the researchers relied on deep quantitative profiling of the T cell receptor repertoire. General study outcomes and caveats: According to the authors, only a limited number of new T cells may be recruited by each seasonal influenza vaccination.

The label giving this sample's time point can be read as: 40 to 45 days after influenza vaccine administration. This clonotype was seen many times. No antigen is known for it. No qualities accompany the bases; no much larger clone lies one base away. Libraries were constructed by RT-PCR. Data came from an Illumina HiSeq 2500. The public reads were quality trimmed at Q25 with fastp and then assembled into clones with MiXCR by TCRdb, keeping productive beta chains. Every CDR3 protein is listed once, alongside the most common genes and DNA of its rows. Across this sample there are more than 400,000 distinct CDR3 sequences, with over 9.5% seen only once. Clones ranked in the top ten supply roughly 12% of the sample. From the cysteine through the phenylalanine, the CDR3 covers 15 amino acids. Of the read, only the CDR3 DNA is kept; its 45 bases are in frame from base 1. V ends up 7 bases short and J 4 bases short, with an unmatched junction base count of 9.

This specimen was PBMCs from blood, taken roughly 6 weeks after vaccination. The TCR was taken from a man aged 45-65 years who received an inactivated influenza vaccine. Donor details come from another sample of the same person, matched by shared clones. Rearrangement joined TRBV12-3 or TRBV12-4 to TRBJ2-3; TRBD2 aligns with 9 central bases. The CDR3 reads CASTSQREVADTQYF. In nucleotide form, the sequence is TGTGCCAGCACCTCTCAGCGGGAGGTTGCAGATACGCAGTATTTT.